The 24 T cell receptor beta chains given below trace back to one sample, sequenced in a study of T cell responses to AZD1222 COVID-19 vaccine. Libraries were prepared by immunoSEQ multiplex PCR; TCRdb keeps only in-frame clonotypes and omits some of them. The sample gives around 140,000 clones, 75% to 95% of which show up once; around 6.9% is in the top ten. The sample was peripheral blood, taken 28 days after the second dose of the MenACWY control vaccine. These receptors were collected from an adult who received the MenACWY meningococcal vaccine as a control.

V usage is TRBV6-2 or TRBV6-3 and J usage is TRBJ2-7, with D maybe TRBD2 (5 bases). The CDR3 contains 12 residues. The germline gives CDR1 MNHEY, CDR2 SVGEGT. The V and J ends lost 4 bases and 5 bases respectively, with 9 bases between them. The CDR3 region has the DNA TGTGCCAGCAGTTGGACTGGAGACGAGCAGTACTTC. Translation: CASSWTGDEQYF.

The chain is built from TRBV7-9 and TRBJ1-6, with TRBD1 as a possible D gene (5 bases). Trimming stripped 4 bases from V and 1 base from J, with 8 bases between. In germline, CDR1 is SEHNR, CDR2 FQNEAQ (reference sequence). This CDR3 has 15 amino acids. The CDR3 DNA is TGTGCCAGCAGCTGGGGGATGTCCTATAATTCACCCCTCCACTTT. It translates to CASSWGMSYNSPLHF. The full variable domain, with the rest looked up from reference TRBV7-9 and TRBJ1-6, is DTGVSQNPRHKITKRGQNVTFRCDPISEHNRLYWYRQTLGQGPEFLTYFQNEAQLEKSRLLSDRFSAERPKGSFSTLEIQRTEQGDSAMYLCASSWGMSYNSPLHFGNGTRLTVT.

The chain couples TRBV3-1 (or the pseudogene TRBV3-2) to TRBJ1-3; 8 nucleotides agree with TRBD1. The CDR3 is made up of 15 amino acids. Germline CDR1 and CDR2: LGHDT and YNNKEL (reference sequence). V dropped 6 bases and J dropped 0; count of bases not matched to a gene: 4. The CDR3 here is CASRQGDLSGNTIYF. The CDR3 DNA is TGTGCCAGCAGACAGGGGGACCTCTCTGGAAACACCATATATTTT.

J is TRBJ2-4 and V is TRBV7-9, with 12 bases aligning to TRBD2. CDR1 is SEHNR and CDR2 is FQNEAQ in the germline V gene (reference sequence). This CDR3 has 17 residues. The trim removed 5 bases at V and 3 bases at J, leaving 8 bases unmatched. The CDR3 here is CASSRLAGGIGKNIQYF. Written as DNA, the CDR3 is TGTGCCAGCAGCCGGCTAGCGGGAGGGATCGGCAAAAACATTCAGTACTTC.

The chain uses TRBV19 and TRBJ2-7; D gene ambiguous. V gave up 6 bases and J gave up 3 bases, with 6 bases separating them. Germline CDR1 reads LNHDA; CDR2 reads SQIVND (reference sequence). The CDR3 is 11 residues long. This chain's CDR3 is CASRGNYEQYF. DNA for the CDR3: TGTGCCAGTAGAGGGAACTACGAGCAGTACTTC.

The chain uses TRBV7-2 and TRBJ2-1; no clear D. Between the trimmed V and J ends, which lost 1 base and 0 bases, there was a span of 10 bases. Germline V gene data show CDR1 as SGHTA and CDR2 as FQGNSA. This CDR3 contains 16 residues. The CDR3 loop is CASSLVGGNSYNEQFF. The CDR3 nucleotides read TGTGCCAGCAGCTTAGTAGGCGGTAACTCCTACAATGAGCAGTTCTTC.

The chain carries TRBV7-9 and TRBJ2-3; TRBD2 aligns across 14 bases. This CDR3 has 19 amino acids. The V segment lost 4 bases and the J segment 2 bases; nucleotides outside the gene matches: 11. Germline CDR1 is SEHNR and CDR2 is FQNEAQ (reference sequence). Written as DNA, the CDR3 is TGTGCCAGCAGCTCTTCTACTCTGGGACTAGCGGGGGACACAGATACGCAGTATTTT. Encoded protein: CASSSSTLGLAGDTDTQYF.

The CDR3 protein is CASSPGGGSGNTIYF. For the CDR3, the DNA is TGCGCCAGCAGCCCGGGAGGGGGAAGTGGAAACACCATATATTTT. V and J are TRBV5-1 and TRBJ1-3; TRBD1 is a possible D gene (6 bases). CDR1 SGHRS and CDR2 YFSETQ come from the germline V gene. The length of the CDR3 is 15 residues. V gave up 4 bases and J gave up 3 bases, with 14 bases separating them.

The chain combines TRBV27 with TRBJ1-1, with D possibly TRBD1 on 5 matching bases. The CDR3 extends over 16 amino acids. V was pared by 6 bases and J by 0 bases, with 17 bases between. Germline CDR1 and CDR2: MNHEY and SMNVEV (reference sequence). CDR3 region: CASRSFGGLMNTEAFF. The CDR3 nucleotides read TGTGCCAGCAGAAGTTTTGGGGGTCTCATGAACACTGAAGCTTTCTTT.

CDR3 in amino acids: CASSEADYNEQFF. CDR3 nucleotides: TGTGCCAGCAGTGAGGCGGACTACAATGAGCAGTTCTTC. The chain uses TRBV7-2 and TRBJ2-1; D unresolved. The CDR3 consists of 13 residues. Germline V gene data show CDR1 as SGHTA and CDR2 as FQGNSA. Trimming removed 6 bases at V and 3 bases at J, with 9 bases between.

V usage is TRBV7-9 and J usage is TRBJ1-4, with 7 bases aligning to TRBD1. Per germline, CDR1 SEHNR and CDR2 FQNEAQ (reference sequence). This CDR3 has 14 residues. With 3 bases clipped from V and 4 bases from J, the junction kept 2 bases outside the gene matches. CDR3 amino acids: CASSLGQNNEKLFF. As DNA, the CDR3 is TGTGCCAGCAGCTTGGGACAGAATAATGAAAAACTGTTTTTT.

The chain is built from TRBV6-2 or TRBV6-3 and TRBJ2-2; 8 bases are shared with TRBD2. Germline V gives CDR1 MNHEY, CDR2 SVGEGT. This CDR3 has 17 amino acids. V gave up 2 bases and J gave up 4 bases; unmatched junction bases: 9. Here the CDR3 DNA reads TGTGCCAGCAGTTACCCCTTAGCGGGACACCTCACCGGGGAGCTGTTTTTT. This codes for CASSYPLAGHLTGELFF.

This chain connects TRBV10-2 to TRBJ2-3; the match to TRBD1 covers 9 bases. The CDR3 totals 15 residues. Germline-derived CDR1 and CDR2 are WSHSY and SAAADI. J gave up 10 bases and V 2 bases, and 10 bases lay outside the gene matches. CDR3 amino acids: CASSEPTGGWRAQYF. The CDR3 nucleotides are TGCGCCAGCAGTGAGCCGACAGGGGGGTGGAGGGCGCAGTATTTT.

The CDR3 DNA reads as TGTGCCAGCAGCTTAGAAGCGGCGGGGGGTTGGGATTCACCCCTCCACTTT. It encodes CASSLEAAGGWDSPLHF. The genes are TRBV7-2 and TRBJ1-6; maybe TRBD1 (5 bases). CDR3 length: 17 amino acids. Germline V lookup: CDR1 SGHTA, CDR2 FQGNSA. V was pared by 1 base and J by 8 bases, with 18 bases between. The full variable domain, with the rest looked up from reference TRBV7-2 and TRBJ1-6, is GAGVSQSPSNKVTEKGKDVELRCDPISGHTALYWYRQSLGQGLEFLIYFQGNSAPDKSGLPSDRFSAERTGGSVSTLTIQRTQQEDSAVYLCASSLEAAGGWDSPLHFGNGTRLTVT.

The chain joins TRBV2 to TRBJ2-5; TRBD1 matches at 8 bases. Germline V gene sequence: CDR1 SNHLY, CDR2 FYNNEI. CDR3 size: 15 residues. The ends lost 7 bases at V and 2 bases at J; junction bases unmatched: 9. CDR3 nucleotides: TGTGCCAGCAAAGTAGACAGGGGCCAACAAGAGACCCAGTACTTC. This translates into CASKVDRGQQETQYF.

This clone was counted once. CDR3 sequence: CASSLLDGEKLFF. The CDR3 coding sequence is TGTGCCAGCAGCTTACTAGACGGGGAAAAACTGTTTTTT. The chain uses TRBV7-2 and TRBJ1-4; no clear D gene. Trimming took off 2 bases at V and 8 bases at J, with 9 bases between the two ends. CDR3 length equals 13 residues. The germline V gene has CDR1 SGHTA and CDR2 FQGNSA.

The V call is TRBV18, the J call TRBJ2-2, with 7 bases matching TRBD1. Germline loops: CDR1 KGHSH, CDR2 LQKENI. The V segment lost 2 bases and the J segment 1 base; nucleotides outside the gene matches: 1. CDR3 length: 15 residues. As DNA, the CDR3 is TGTGCCAGCTCACCAAGACAGGGGAACACCGGGGAGCTGTTTTTT. Translation: CASSPRQGNTGELFF.

The chain uses TRBV12-3 or TRBV12-4 and TRBJ1-3; the D is unclear. With 5 bases removed from V and 4 bases from J, the gap between germline ends came to 6 bases. This CDR3 has 12 residues. The CDR3 sequence is CASSGRGNTIYF. The CDR3 coding sequence is TGTGCCAGCAGTGGTAGGGGAAACACCATATATTTT.

This chain uses TRBV18 with TRBJ1-5, with a possible D match to TRBD1 (5 bases). Per germline, CDR1 KGHSH and CDR2 LQKENI. Trimming stripped 2 bases from V and 5 bases from J, with 10 bases between. This CDR3 comprises 14 residues. The DNA of the CDR3 is TGTGCCAGCTCACCAAAGGGGATTGATCAGCCCCAGCATTTT. This gives the protein CASSPKGIDQPQHF. Filled out from reference TRBV18 and TRBJ1-5, the complete variable domain reads NAGVMQNPRHLVRRRGQEARLRCSPMKGHSHVYWYRQLPEEGLKFMVYLQKENIIDESGMPKERFSAEFPKEGPSILRIQQVVRGDSAAYFCASSPKGIDQPQHFGDGTRLSIL.

This chain uses TRBV15 with TRBJ1-5, with TRBD1 as a possible D gene (5 bases). V was shortened by 0 bases and J by 6 bases, with 12 bases between the two germline ends. There are 15 residues in the CDR3. Germline CDR1 reads LNHNV; CDR2 reads YYDKDF (reference sequence). The chain's CDR3 is CATSRDMPRGQPQHF. The CDR3, as DNA: TGTGCCACCAGCAGAGATATGCCGAGGGGTCAGCCCCAGCATTTT.

This sequence joins TRBV5-6 and TRBJ1-3, with TRBD1 matching over 9 bases. The length of the CDR3 is 16 residues. V dropped 4 bases and J dropped 6; count of bases not matched to a gene: 11. Germline CDR1 is SGHDT and CDR2 is YYEEEE. CDR3 in amino acids: CASSLYSGTGLNTIYF. In nucleotides, the CDR3 is TGTGCCAGCAGCCTATATTCCGGGACAGGGCTAAACACCATATATTTT.

The chain has TRBV29-1 and TRBJ1-4; D is possibly TRBD1 (6 bases). The CDR3 contains 13 residues. The germline CDR1 and CDR2 sequences are SQVTM and ANQGSEA. V lost 6 bases, J lost 3 bases, and 11 bases lay in between. The CDR3 loop reads CSVLGAPNEKLFF. CDR3 in DNA: TGCAGCGTGTTGGGGGCTCCTAATGAAAAACTGTTTTTT. The full variable domain, completed using reference TRBV29-1 and TRBJ1-4, is SAVISQKPSRDICQRGTSLTIQCQVDSQVTMMFWYRQQPGQSLTLIATANQGSEATYESGFVIDKFPISRPNLTFSTLTVSNMSPEDSSIYLCSVLGAPNEKLFFGSGTQLSVL.

This clone is a singleton in its sample. V and J are TRBV6-8 and TRBJ2-5; 13 nucleotides align to TRBD2. CDR3 length equals 14 residues. Looked up from germline, CDR1 is MNHGY and CDR2 is SAAAGT. V trimming: 9 bases; J trimming: 3 bases; junction bases outside the gene matches: 4. Here the CDR3 reads CASGTSGKEETQYF. CDR3 coding DNA: TGTGCCAGTGGGACTAGCGGGAAAGAAGAGACCCAGTACTTC.

The chain couples TRBV28 to TRBJ1-6; D call uncertain. Trimming took 1 base from V and 14 from J, leaving 6 bases between them. The CDR3 has 11 amino acids. Germline CDR1 reads MDHEN; CDR2 reads SYDVKM. CDR3 residues: CASSLYGALHF. In nucleotides, the CDR3 is TGTGCCAGCAGTTTATACGGGGCCCTCCACTTT.